Shown below are 30 T cell receptor beta chains from a single sample sequenced in a study of radiotherapy plus CTLA-4 blockade in lung cancer. Sequencing was performed with immunoSEQ multiplex PCR; in TCRdb, only in-frame clones are kept and a portion is missing. The sample lists tens of thousands of clones, 65% to 80% occurring once. The starting material was peripheral blood, obtained from a patient treated with radiotherapy plus ipilimumab. The receptors were sampled from a human donor with non-small cell lung cancer who had a complete response to radiotherapy plus ipilimumab.

The V and J genes are TRBV5-1 and TRBJ1-1; no firm D call. The CDR3 spans 11 residues. The germline gives CDR1 SGHRS, CDR2 YFSETQ. With 3 bases removed from V and 8 bases from J, the gap between germline ends came to 8 bases. In DNA form, the CDR3 reads TGCGCCAGCAGCTCCGATTCGGAAGCTTTCTTT. This translates into CASSSDSEAFF.

The V and J genes are TRBV19 and TRBJ1-5, with a possible D match to TRBD1 (5 bases). Germline assignment: CDR1 LNHDA and CDR2 SQIVND (reference sequence). Trimming removed 7 bases at V and 0 bases at J, with 10 bases between. CDR3 length: 14 amino acids. This CDR3 is CASKQAYSNQPQHF. CDR3 coding DNA: TGTGCCAGTAAACAGGCCTATAGCAATCAGCCCCAGCATTTT.

In DNA form, the CDR3 reads TGTGCCAGCAGTTACACGACAGGGGGTAATGAAAAACTGTTTTTT. Translation gives CASSYTTGGNEKLFF. The V call is TRBV6-5, the J call TRBJ1-4; 9 bases are a match to TRBD1. Germline CDR1 is MNHEY and CDR2 is SVGAGI. The junction had 2 bases not matched to a gene; V was cut back by 2 bases and J by 4 bases. There are 15 residues in the CDR3.

The rearrangement uses TRBV7-2 and TRBJ2-1; 7 bases are a match to TRBD2. Germline trimming cut 2 bases from V and 9 bases from J; bases unmatched to any gene: 4. Germline V gives CDR1 SGHTA, CDR2 FQGNSA. The CDR3 extends over 13 amino acids. In DNA form, the CDR3 reads TGTGCCAGCAGCTTATGGGGGGAGGGTGAGCAGTTCTTC. Its protein product is CASSLWGEGEQFF.

There are a few counts of this clone. The V and J genes are TRBV11-2 and TRBJ2-7; TRBD2 might be the D (5 bases). The length of the CDR3 is 14 residues. Germline assignment: CDR1 SGHAT and CDR2 FQNNGV. V lost 1 base, J lost 5 bases, and 12 bases lay in between. In DNA form, the CDR3 reads TGTGCCAGCAGCTTAGCTGGGTTGCGGGACGAGCAGTACGTC. Its protein product is CASSLAGLRDEQYV.

V and J are TRBV2 and TRBJ1-2; TRBD1 is a possible D gene (5 bases). In germline, CDR1 is SNHLY, CDR2 FYNNEI. CDR3 length: 17 amino acids. Trimming shortened V by 2 bases and J by 4 bases, and 20 bases separated the two germline ends. CDR3 amino acids: CASSEYNPGEAGYGYTF. The CDR3 coding sequence is TGTGCCAGCAGTGAATATAATCCGGGGGAGGCAGGCTATGGCTACACCTTC.

The CDR3 protein is CASSPDRAITGELFF. The CDR3 nucleotides read TGTGCCAGCTCACCGGACAGGGCGATCACCGGGGAGCTGTTTTTT. The rearrangement uses TRBV18 and TRBJ2-2, with 8 bases lining up with TRBD1. Germline lookup yields CDR1 KGHSH and CDR2 LQKENI. CDR3 length: 15 residues. J was trimmed by 4 bases and V by 3 bases; bases with no gene match: 4.

The chain joins TRBV2 to TRBJ2-1, with 7 bases that match TRBD2. This CDR3 comprises 15 residues. After removal of 3 bases from V and 4 bases from J, the junction contained 6 bases not matched to a gene. Germline CDR1 and CDR2: SNHLY and FYNNEI. DNA of the CDR3: TGTGCCAGCAGTGATAAAGGCGGGAGATACAATGAGCAGTTCTTC. This translates into CASSDKGGRYNEQFF. Filled out from reference TRBV2 and TRBJ2-1, the complete variable domain reads EPEVTQTPSHQVTQMGQEVILRCVPISNHLYFYWYRQILGQKVEFLVSFYNNEISEKSEIFDDQFSVERPDGSNFTLKIRSTKLEDSAMYFCASSDKGGRYNEQFFGPGTRLTVL.

The chain uses TRBV30 and TRBJ1-1; possible D gene TRBD1, 5 bases. The CDR3 is made up of 14 amino acids. Looked up from germline, CDR1 is GTSNPN and CDR2 is SVGIG (reference sequence). Trimming removed 5 bases from V and 0 bases from J, with 13 bases in between. CDR3 protein: CAWSLGTVNTEAFF. The CDR3 coding sequence is TGTGCCTGGTCCCTCGGGACGGTGAACACTGAAGCTTTCTTT.

This clone was recorded only once. The rearrangement uses TRBV11-3 and TRBJ2-7, with 7 positions matching TRBD1. The CDR3 is made up of 13 amino acids. With V trimmed by 3 bases and J by 5 bases, 4 bases remained unmatched. Germline loops: CDR1 SGHNT, CDR2 YENEEA. The CDR3 nucleotides read TGTGCCAGCAGCTTCAACAGGGGCCACGAGCAGTACGTC. Protein product: CASSFNRGHEQYV.

This chain connects TRBV6-5 to TRBJ1-1; D ambiguous. This CDR3 region has 13 residues. V was clipped by 2 bases and J by 2 bases, with 6 bases between them. CDR1 is MNHEY, CDR2 SVGAGI, per germline. The CDR3 loop reads CASSYISNTEAFF. The CDR3 DNA reads TGTGCCAGCAGTTACATAAGTAACACTGAAGCTTTCTTT.

The CDR3 DNA reads TGCGCCAGCAGCTTGAGGTCGGATACGCAGTATTTT. This sequence encodes CASSLRSDTQYF. This chain joins TRBV5-1 and TRBJ2-3; D is unresolved. The length of the CDR3 is 12 residues. The V gene's germline CDR1 is SGHRS and CDR2 YFSETQ. V lost 1 base and J 6 bases, leaving 6 bases between the germline ends.

This sequence joins TRBV7-5 and TRBJ2-7; whether TRBD2, the table's D call, matches the DNA was not checked. TRBV7-5 is an annotated pseudogene. The CDR3 length is 17 residues. CDR3 DNA: TGTGCCAGAAGATCCGGTCAGGAGCGGGGGGATTCCTACGAGCAGTACTTC. Amino acid sequence: CARRSGQERGDSYEQYF.

This rearrangement joins TRBV7-8 to TRBJ2-1; D call uncertain. Trimming took off 5 bases at V and 5 bases at J, with 13 bases between the two ends. The germline gives CDR1 SGHVS, CDR2 FQNEAQ. CDR3 length: 14 residues. CDR3 sequence (DNA): TGTGCCAGCAGCGCCCGGACGGACCACAATGAGCAGTTCTTC. Translation: CASSARTDHNEQFF. The whole variable domain, remainder taken from reference TRBV7-8 and TRBJ2-1, is GAGVSQSPRYKVAKRGQDVALRCDPISGHVSLFWYQQALGQGPEFLTYFQNEAQLDKSGLPSDRFFAERPEGSVSTLKIQRTQQEDSAVYLCASSARTDHNEQFFGPGTRLTVL.

This clone was found once. The chain employs TRBV19 and TRBJ2-6, with D possibly being TRBD1 (6 bases). V was pared by 3 bases and J by 0 bases, with 15 bases between. Germline-derived CDR1 and CDR2 are LNHDA and SQIVND (reference sequence). This CDR3 comprises 18 residues. The CDR3 loop reads CASSIEDSLSSGANVLTF. CDR3 bases: TGTGCCAGTAGTATTGAGGACAGTCTTAGCTCTGGGGCCAACGTCCTGACTTTC.

This clone occurred once. The chain joins TRBV9 to TRBJ1-2; TRBD1 might be the D (6 bases). The CDR3 is made up of 14 amino acids. The V and J ends lost 0 bases and 6 bases respectively, with 12 bases between them. From germline, CDR1 is SGDLS and CDR2 YYNGEE. CDR3: CASSVEEGVDGYTF. DNA for the CDR3: TGTGCCAGCAGCGTAGAGGAGGGGGTGGATGGCTACACCTTC.

This clone was detected only a few times. The rearrangement uses TRBV5-4 and TRBJ2-1; D remains ambiguous. The V end was cut by 1 base, the J end by 7 bases, with 6 bases between. Germline CDR1 SGHNT, CDR2 YYREEE (reference sequence). The CDR3 contains 12 residues. DNA of the CDR3: TGTGCCAGCAGCTTGACCCTGAATGAGCAGTTCTTC. Its protein product is CASSLTLNEQFF. Full variable domain (remainder filled in from reference TRBV5-4 and TRBJ2-1): ETGVTQSPTHLIKTRGQQVTLRCSSQSGHNTVSWYQQALGQGPQFIFQYYREEENGRGNFPPRFSGLQFPNYSSELNVNALELDDSALYLCASSLTLNEQFFGPGTRLTVL.

The J gene is TRBJ1-2, the V gene TRBV14, with D possibly TRBD1 on 6 matching bases. The V end was cut by 2 bases, the J end by 5 bases, with 12 bases between. CDR3 length: 14 amino acids. The germline CDR1 and CDR2 sequences are SGHDN and FVKESK. In DNA, the CDR3 is TGTGCCAGCAGCCAAAACGTCAGGGGTTATGGCTACACCTTC. Translated: CASSQNVRGYGYTF.

The rearrangement joins TRBV19 to TRBJ1-5; 8 nucleotides match TRBD1. The CDR3 contains 15 residues. Germline-derived CDR1 and CDR2 are LNHDA and SQIVND (reference sequence). V trimming: 5 bases; J trimming: 1 base; junction bases outside the gene matches: 4. CDR3 DNA: TGTGCCAGTAGTCGGACAGGGCGAAGCAATCAGCCCCAGCATTTT. Translation gives CASSRTGRSNQPQHF.

The chain couples TRBV7-2 to TRBJ1-3; maybe TRBD1 (6 bases). Trimming shortened V by 1 base and J by 2 bases, and 12 bases separated the two germline ends. Germline-derived CDR1 and CDR2 are SGHTA and FQGNSA. This CDR3 has 16 residues. Here the CDR3 reads CASSLVSGAPGNTIYF. CDR3 DNA: TGTGCCAGCAGCTTAGTATCGGGGGCGCCTGGAAACACCATATATTTT.

V gene TRBV5-6 combines with J gene TRBJ1-5; D unresolved. Germline CDR1 reads SGHDT; CDR2 reads YYEEEE. This CDR3 region has 14 residues. Trimming left V 3 bases short and J 3 bases short, with 10 bases between. The CDR3 is CASSSPGTNQPQHF. The CDR3 nucleotides are TGTGCCAGCAGCTCCCCGGGAACCAATCAGCCCCAGCATTTT.

The chain carries TRBV19 and TRBJ1-6; the D gene is possibly TRBD1 (6 bases). Per germline, CDR1 LNHDA and CDR2 SQIVND (reference sequence). V lost 3 bases to trimming and J lost 2 bases, with 11 bases between them. The CDR3 sequence is 16 residues long. The CDR3 protein is CASSISAGAYNSPLHF. CDR3 DNA: TGTGCCAGTAGTATTAGTGCAGGGGCCTATAATTCACCCCTCCACTTT.

V and J are TRBV5-6 and TRBJ1-5; a possible D gene is TRBD1 (6 bases). V lost 4 bases and J 7 bases, leaving 12 bases between the germline ends. This CDR3 region has 13 residues. Germline CDR1 reads SGHDT; CDR2 reads YYEEEE. The CDR3 nucleotides read TGTGCCAGCAGCCTTAGGACAGTACAGCCCCAGCATTTT. Amino acid sequence: CASSLRTVQPQHF.

This clone was detected only a few times. The chain has TRBV6-5 and TRBJ1-3, with a weak D call TRBD1 (5 bases). In germline, CDR1 is MNHEY, CDR2 SVGAGI. V was cut by 5 bases and J by 0 bases, with 11 bases left in between. The CDR3 length is 15 residues. This chain's CDR3 is CASSPSGLSGNTIYF. In DNA, the CDR3 is TGTGCCAGCAGTCCGTCGGGACTCTCTGGAAACACCATATATTTT.

This chain joins TRBV11-3 and TRBJ2-3; tentative D call: TRBD1 (5 bases). Germline V lookup: CDR1 SGHNT, CDR2 YENEEA. This CDR3 comprises 12 residues. V was cut by 6 bases and J by 5 bases, with 9 bases left in between. DNA of the CDR3: TGTGCCAGCAGGGGGCGCGGAGATACGCAGTATTTT. This translates into CASRGRGDTQYF.

This clone was found a few times. This chain connects TRBV5-1 to TRBJ1-1, with D possibly matching TRBD1 (5 bases). The CDR3 is 15 amino acids. The germline V gene has CDR1 SGHRS and CDR2 YFSETQ. With 0 bases removed from V and 2 bases from J, the gap between germline ends came to 11 bases. CDR3 residues: CASSLAGGINTEAFF. For the CDR3, the DNA is TGCGCCAGCAGCTTGGCGGGGGGGATAAACACTGAAGCTTTCTTT.

The chain carries TRBV19 and TRBJ1-5, with D perhaps matching TRBD1 (6 bases). The CDR3 runs 14 residues. The V end was cut by 2 bases, the J end by 6 bases, with 11 bases between. The V gene's germline CDR1 is LNHDA and CDR2 SQIVND (reference sequence). The CDR3 nucleotides are TGTGCCAGTAGTATAATAGGGGGTGGTCAGCCCCAGCATTTT. This translates into CASSIIGGGQPQHF.

For this clone: One junction end disagrees with the germline gene, perhaps due to a read error. The chain combines TRBV6-1 with TRBJ2-5; 11 bases map to TRBD2. The CDR3 is made up of 12 amino acids. Looked up from germline, CDR1 is MNHNS and CDR2 is SASEGT. This CDR3 reads CASSLLAGERDF. As DNA, the CDR3 is TGTGCCAGCAGTTTACTAGCGGGGGAGCGAGACTTC.

The genes are TRBV15 and TRBJ2-1; the match to TRBD2 covers 7 bases. The ends lost 5 bases at V and 7 bases at J; junction bases unmatched: 5. The length of the CDR3 is 13 residues. CDR1 LNHNV and CDR2 YYDKDF come from the germline V gene (reference sequence). For the CDR3, the DNA is TGTGCCACCAGCCCGCGGGAGTCGAATGAGCAGTTCTTC. It is translated as CATSPRESNEQFF.

CDR3 amino acids: CSVGTAQNTGELFF. CDR3 in DNA: TGCAGCGTTGGGACAGCCCAGAACACCGGGGAGCTGTTTTTT. This chain links TRBV29-1 with TRBJ2-2; tentatively, D is TRBD1 (6 bases). CDR3 length: 14 amino acids. Trimming removed 4 bases from V and 1 base from J, with 10 bases in between. Germline V gene data show CDR1 as SQVTM and CDR2 as ANQGSEA.